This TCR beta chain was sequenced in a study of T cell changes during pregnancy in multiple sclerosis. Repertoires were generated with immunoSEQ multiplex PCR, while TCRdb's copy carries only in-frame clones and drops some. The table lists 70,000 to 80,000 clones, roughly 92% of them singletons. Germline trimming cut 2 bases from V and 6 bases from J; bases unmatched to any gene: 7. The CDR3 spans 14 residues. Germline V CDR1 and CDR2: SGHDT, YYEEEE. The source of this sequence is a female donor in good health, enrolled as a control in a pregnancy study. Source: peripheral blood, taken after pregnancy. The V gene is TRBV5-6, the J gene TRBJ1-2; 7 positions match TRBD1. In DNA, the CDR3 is TGTGCCAGCAGCTTCCCGACAGGGATGAATGGCTACACCTTC. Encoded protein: CASSFPTGMNGYTF.